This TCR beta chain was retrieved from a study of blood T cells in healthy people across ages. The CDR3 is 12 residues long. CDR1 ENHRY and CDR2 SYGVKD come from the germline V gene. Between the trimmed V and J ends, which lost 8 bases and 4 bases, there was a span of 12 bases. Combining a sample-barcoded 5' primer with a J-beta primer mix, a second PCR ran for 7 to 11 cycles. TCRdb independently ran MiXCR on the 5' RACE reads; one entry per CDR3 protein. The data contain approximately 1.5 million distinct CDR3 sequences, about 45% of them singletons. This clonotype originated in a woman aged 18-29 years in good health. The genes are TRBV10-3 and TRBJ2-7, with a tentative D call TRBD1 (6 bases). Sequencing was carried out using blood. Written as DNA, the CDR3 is TGTGCCATCGGACAGACCTCATACGAGCAGTACTTC. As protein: CAIGQTSYEQYF.